The sequence of this T cell receptor (beta chain) was determined in a study of response to subunit inactivated influenza vaccine. Study-wide points: Every seasonal influenza vaccination brings in few new T cells, the authors suggested.

This clonotype was seen a few times. Its antigen is undetermined. TCRdb recomputed calls from the RT-PCR reads with MiXCR, one row per CDR3 protein. The table lists around 170,000 distinct CDR3 sequences, roughly 10% of them singletons. This receptor was identified in a man aged 45-69 years who received an inactivated influenza vaccine. Sequences were derived from CD8+ T cells sorted from PBMCs, sampled around 2 years after vaccination.

The CDR3: CASSQDWLYYNEQFF. CDR3 sequence (DNA): TGCGCCAGCAGCCAAGATTGGCTGTACTACAATGAGCAGTTCTTC. The rearrangement uses TRBV4-3 and TRBJ2-1; D is ambiguous. The CDR3 spans 15 residues. In germline, CDR1 is LGHNA, CDR2 YSLEER. Trimming cost V 0 bases and J 3 bases, with 9 bases left between them.